Following are 14 T cell receptor beta chains from one sample sequenced in a study of shared clonotypes between healthy human individuals (TCRdb year 2020). The protocol used for the library was the immunoSEQ multiplex PCR assay. This immuneACCESS table, as held by TCRdb, lists in-frame sequences with V and J called but not all clones. Of the missing ones, under half trace to an unresolved V gene in checked studies; the others have no known cause. The sample records millions of clones, roughly 95% of which are singletons. The leading ten clones occupy 0.9% to 1.4% of the sample. For the CD8 naive samples, CD45RO-negative cells were positively selected for CCR7, yielding a CD45RA+CCR7+ population from which TemRA cells were excluded. The sample consisted of naive CD8+ T cells sorted from blood. What the cell subset or site label conveys for this sample: CD45RA+CCR7+. These receptors all stem from a man younger than 30 in good health.

The chain combines TRBV7-9 with TRBJ2-1, with D perhaps matching TRBD2 (7 bases). Trimming cost V 5 bases and J 7 bases, with 15 bases left between them. The CDR3 contains 14 residues. Germline loops: CDR1 SEHNR, CDR2 FQNEAQ (reference sequence). The CDR3 DNA reads TGTGCCAGCAGCCAACAGGGAGGGGAGAATGAGCAGTTCTTC. It codes for CASSQQGGENEQFF.

This clone was seen only once. This chain links TRBV13 with TRBJ2-7, with 9 nucleotides matching TRBD1. Unmatched junction bases numbered 4, after V lost 4 bases and J lost 6 bases. Germline assignment: CDR1 PRHDT and CDR2 FYEKMQ (reference sequence). CDR3 size: 13 residues. The CDR3 sequence: CASSWDRAPEQYF. CDR3 DNA: TGTGCCAGCAGCTGGGACAGGGCCCCCGAGCAGTACTTC. Filled out from reference TRBV13 and TRBJ2-7, the complete variable domain reads AAGVIQSPRHLIKEKRETATLKCYPIPRHDTVYWYQQGPGQDPQFLISFYEKMQSDKGSIPDRFSAQQFSDYHSELNMSSLELGDSALYFCASSWDRAPEQYFGPGTRLTVT.

The chain joins TRBV2 to TRBJ1-5; 7 bases map to TRBD1. The V gene end was trimmed by 8 bases and the J gene end by 0 bases; junction bases not matched to a gene: 10. CDR3 length equals 16 residues. Germline V lookup: CDR1 SNHLY, CDR2 FYNNEI. This CDR3 reads CASDRARGDSNQPQHF. In nucleotides, the CDR3 is TGTGCCAGCGACAGGGCGCGCGGGGATAGCAATCAGCCCCAGCATTTT.

The chain has TRBV30 and TRBJ2-7; maybe TRBD1 (6 bases). Germline V gene sequence: CDR1 GTSNPN, CDR2 SVGIG (reference sequence). This CDR3 is 18 amino acids long. Trimming removed 2 bases at V and 4 bases at J, with 27 bases between. The CDR3 DNA follows: TGTGCCTGGAGTTGGGGGCATAACCGACATTTTTTGGAGTACGAGCAGTACTTC. Amino acid sequence: CAWSWGHNRHFLEYEQYF.

As for this clone: Distinct nucleotide sequences in the sample also encode this CDR3. The CDR3 reads CAWSTGTGNQPQHF. The CDR3, as DNA: TGTGCCTGGAGTACGGGGACAGGGAATCAGCCCCAGCATTTT. The chain carries TRBV30 and TRBJ1-5; 9 nucleotides line up with TRBD1. CDR1 and CDR2 (germline): GTSNPN, SVGIG (reference sequence). This CDR3 has 14 residues. Trimming took 2 bases from V and 4 from J; bases not matched to a gene: 3.

The CDR3 sequence: CASSQTRENEKLFF. CDR3 in DNA: TGTGCCAGCAGCCAGACCCGGGAAAATGAAAAACTGTTTTTT. The chain has TRBV14 and TRBJ1-4, with D unresolved. The ends were cut back, 3 bases at V and 5 bases at J, with 10 bases in the middle. This CDR3 comprises 14 residues. CDR1 and CDR2 from the germline V gene are SGHDN and FVKESK.

The rearrangement uses TRBV11-3 and TRBJ2-1; D is uncertain. V was cut by 5 bases and J by 0 bases, with 8 bases left in between. Germline V lookup: CDR1 SGHNT, CDR2 YENEEA. This CDR3 comprises 14 residues. Here the CDR3 DNA reads TGTGCCAGCAGCCCCACGTACTCCTACAATGAGCAGTTCTTC. Translating gives CASSPTYSYNEQFF. Together with reference TRBV11-3 and TRBJ2-1, the CDR3 gives the full variable domain: EAGVVQSPRYKIIEKKQPVAFWCNPISGHNTLYWYLQNLGQGPELLIRYENEEAVDDSQLPKDRFSAERLKGVDSTLKIQPAELGDSAVYLCASSPTYSYNEQFFGPGTRLTVL.

This rearrangement joins TRBV4-1 to TRBJ2-1; D is ambiguous. CDR3 length: 18 residues. V was clipped by 3 bases and J by 4 bases, with 22 bases between them. CDR1 MGHRA and CDR2 YSYEKL come from the germline V gene. The CDR3 is CASSHSFISQAYYNEQFF. The DNA for the CDR3 is TGCGCCAGCAGCCATTCGTTTATCTCGCAGGCTTATTACAATGAGCAGTTCTTC.

This clone showed up just once. The chain recombines TRBV7-9 with TRBJ2-5; 7 bases are shared with TRBD2. J lost 0 bases, V lost 1 base, and 5 bases had no gene match. Germline assignment: CDR1 SEHNR and CDR2 FQNEAQ (reference sequence). The CDR3 loop spans 16 amino acids. This chain's CDR3 is CASSLVERGDQETQYF. The CDR3 DNA reads TGTGCCAGCAGCTTAGTGGAGCGGGGCGACCAAGAGACCCAGTACTTC.

This rearrangement joins TRBV29-1 to TRBJ2-7; the D gene is possibly TRBD2 (6 bases). The CDR3 loop spans 15 amino acids. Germline CDR1 and CDR2: SQVTM and ANQGSEA. V lost 8 bases to trimming and J lost 0 bases, with 20 bases between them. The CDR3 protein is CSPPGWEESSYEQYF. The CDR3 coding sequence is TGCAGCCCCCCTGGGTGGGAGGAATCCTCCTACGAGCAGTACTTC.

This chain links TRBV4-1 with TRBJ1-1, with TRBD1 matching over 7 bases. The CDR3 runs to 18 residues. CDR1 MGHRA and CDR2 YSYEKL come from the germline V gene. The trim removed 1 base at V and 0 bases at J, leaving 11 bases unmatched. Here the CDR3 reads CASSQGQGGLGVNTEAFF. Written as DNA, the CDR3 is TGCGCCAGCAGCCAAGGACAGGGTGGACTGGGGGTGAACACTGAAGCTTTCTTT.

V and J are TRBV7-9 and TRBJ2-5; TRBD1 is a possible D gene (6 bases). Between the trimmed V and J ends, which lost 7 bases and 5 bases, there was a span of 11 bases. Germline-derived CDR1 and CDR2 are SEHNR and FQNEAQ (reference sequence). The CDR3 extends over 12 amino acids. The CDR3 spells CASTTGFETQYF. The CDR3 bases are TGTGCCAGCACCACAGGGTTCGAGACCCAGTACTTC.

The chain links TRBV9 to TRBJ2-1, with D unresolved. CDR3 size: 13 residues. V lost 3 bases and J 6 bases, leaving 10 bases between the germline ends. Germline assignment: CDR1 SGDLS and CDR2 YYNGEE. The CDR3 DNA reads as TGTGCCAGCAGCGCGCAAATTTTCAATGAGCAGTTCTTC. This codes for CASSAQIFNEQFF.

The chain links TRBV14 to TRBJ2-7; 7 bases line up with TRBD2. The CDR3 spans 16 residues. Trimming cost V 1 base and J 1 base; bases outside gene matches: 7. In germline, CDR1 is SGHDN, CDR2 FVKESK. The CDR3 here is CASSQVYPGLSYEQYF. The CDR3 DNA sequence: TGTGCCAGCAGCCAAGTATATCCGGGACTATCCTACGAGCAGTACTTC.